This T cell receptor beta chain was profiled in a study of siplizumab effects on memory and regulatory T cells. Notes on the study in general: There was no confirmation of the suppressive function of proliferating Tregs from siplizumab cultures. Sequences below about 10^-5 frequency were poorly captured, limiting mapping of alloreactive clones.

The repertoire was sequenced with immunoSEQ multiplex PCR; TCRdb's copy has only in-frame clones and lacks some. The sample carries around 100,000 clones, approximately 93% recorded once. In the case of this clone: Its antigen is not known.

After removal of 4 bases from V and 3 bases from J, the junction contained 7 bases not matched to a gene. This CDR3 is built from 18 residues. Germline V gene data show CDR1 as LGHNA and CDR2 as YSLEER. The TCR originated in a human donor in good health. The sequencing input was non-Treg CD4+ T cells sorted from blood. The chain carries TRBV4-3 and TRBJ2-1; TRBD2 aligns across 15 bases. CDR3 sequence: CASSLSGLAGGFYNEQFF. CDR3 nucleotides: TGCGCCAGCAGCCTTTCGGGACTAGCGGGAGGTTTCTACAATGAGCAGTTCTTC.